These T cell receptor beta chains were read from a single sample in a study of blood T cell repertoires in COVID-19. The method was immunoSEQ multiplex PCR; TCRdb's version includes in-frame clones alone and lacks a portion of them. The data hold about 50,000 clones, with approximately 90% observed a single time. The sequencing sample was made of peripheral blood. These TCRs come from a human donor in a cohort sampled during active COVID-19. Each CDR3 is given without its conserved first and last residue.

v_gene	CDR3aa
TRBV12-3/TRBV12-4	ASSGGFGNTIY
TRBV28	ASSPPTSSKIL
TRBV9	ASSLNSGSTDTQY
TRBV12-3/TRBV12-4	ASSQSNQPQH
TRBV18	ASSPTGGETQY
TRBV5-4	ASSPQNRGYQPQH
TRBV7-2	ASSTSISEKLF
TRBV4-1	ASSQDALFGPDTQY
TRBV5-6	ASSLDPGTEAF
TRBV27	ASSFTRTTPETQY
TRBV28	ASSFSTGYGYT
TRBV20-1	SASLNNNSPLH
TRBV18	ASSPTQRSSGNTIY
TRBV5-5	ASSFRDPLILGGIEETQY
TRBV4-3	ASSQDVQGNSGANVLT
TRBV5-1	ASSLQQGAGYEQY
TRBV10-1	ASSDFAGTDKTGELF
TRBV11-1	ASSFSGSEGETQY
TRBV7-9	ASNPIRDSFYTQY
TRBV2	ASRREGNNSPLH
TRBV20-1	SASSPGGTDTQY
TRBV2	ASRAGERNQPQH
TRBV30	AWTGNQETQY
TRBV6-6	ASKQGTGYT
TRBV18	ASSRTSGSQTDTQY
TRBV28	ASTGLGGYNSPLH
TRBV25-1	ASSDSFGTLGEQY
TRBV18	ASSNEGAGELF
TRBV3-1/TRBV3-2	ASSPTRDRGPTEAF
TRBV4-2	ASSPKRTSGGEQY
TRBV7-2	ASSRTPRGTPHEQF
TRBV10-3	ATHDREAASNQPQH
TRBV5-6	ASSRNRQEGKLF
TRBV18	ASSARTGGAADTQY
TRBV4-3	ASSQTSGGTDTQY
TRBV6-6	ASSLGGTGNTEAF
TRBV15	ATSPGGQKIYNEQF
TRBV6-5	ASRSRVAEAF
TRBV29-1	SVESLAGVETQY
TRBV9	ASVRTGSGTGELF
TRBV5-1	ASRSGQGYMNTEAF
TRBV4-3	ASSLAGGYRDTEAF
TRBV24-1	ATSEAQRSGANVLT
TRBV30	AWGRGNSYEQY
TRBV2	ASSEVRGSPLH
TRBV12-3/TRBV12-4	ASGTLGELF
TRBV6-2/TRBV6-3	ASSYSPRTVSNTGELF
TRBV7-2	ASSLNRGSVNTIY
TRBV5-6	ASSLAGGANEAF
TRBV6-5	ASSNRTDYGYT
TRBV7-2	ASSNTREGEAF
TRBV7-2	ASRNTGGAGAF
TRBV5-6	ATYRERINYGYT
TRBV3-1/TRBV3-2	ASSQDRGQGTPQH
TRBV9	ASSVTQGTGELF
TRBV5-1	ASSLVFRDRDRKLF
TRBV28	ASSLEGAGAYEQY
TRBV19	ASSPQGRQETQY